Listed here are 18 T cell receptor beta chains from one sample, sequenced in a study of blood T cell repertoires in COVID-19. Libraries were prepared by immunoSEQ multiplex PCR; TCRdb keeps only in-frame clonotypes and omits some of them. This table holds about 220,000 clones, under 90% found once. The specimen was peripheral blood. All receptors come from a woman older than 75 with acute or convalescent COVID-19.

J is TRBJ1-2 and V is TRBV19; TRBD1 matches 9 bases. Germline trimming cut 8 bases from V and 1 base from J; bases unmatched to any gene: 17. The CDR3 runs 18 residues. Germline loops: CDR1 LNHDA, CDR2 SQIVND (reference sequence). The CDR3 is CASSVASGTGWYNYGYTF. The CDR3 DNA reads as TGTGCCAGTTCCGTTGCTTCCGGGACAGGGTGGTATAACTATGGCTACACCTTC.

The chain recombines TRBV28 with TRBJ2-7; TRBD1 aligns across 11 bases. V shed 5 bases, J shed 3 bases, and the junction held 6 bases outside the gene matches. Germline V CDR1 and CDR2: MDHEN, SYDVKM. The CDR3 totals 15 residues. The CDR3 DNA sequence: TGTGCCAGCAGTCTTACCGGGACAGGGGGCTACGAGCAGTACTTC. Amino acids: CASSLTGTGGYEQYF.

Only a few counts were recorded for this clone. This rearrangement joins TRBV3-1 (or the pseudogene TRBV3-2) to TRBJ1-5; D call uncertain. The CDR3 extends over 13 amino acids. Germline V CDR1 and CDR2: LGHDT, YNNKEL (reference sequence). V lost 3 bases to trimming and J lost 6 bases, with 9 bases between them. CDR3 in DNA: TGTGCCAGCAGCCATCGGGATGCTCAGCCCCAGCATTTT. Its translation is CASSHRDAQPQHF.

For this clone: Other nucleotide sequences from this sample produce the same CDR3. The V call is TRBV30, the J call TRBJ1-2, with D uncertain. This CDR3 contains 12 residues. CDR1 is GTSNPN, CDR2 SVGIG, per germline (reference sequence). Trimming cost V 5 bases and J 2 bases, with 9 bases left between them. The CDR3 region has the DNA TGTGCCTGGTCGGCAGGCAACTATGGCTACACCTTC. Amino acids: CAWSAGNYGYTF.

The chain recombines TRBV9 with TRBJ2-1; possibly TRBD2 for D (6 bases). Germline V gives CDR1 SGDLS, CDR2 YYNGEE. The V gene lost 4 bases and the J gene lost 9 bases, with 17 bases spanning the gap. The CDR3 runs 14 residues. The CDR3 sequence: CASSSSVIEGEQFF. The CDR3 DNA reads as TGTGCCAGCAGCTCTAGCGTGATCGAAGGTGAGCAGTTCTTC.

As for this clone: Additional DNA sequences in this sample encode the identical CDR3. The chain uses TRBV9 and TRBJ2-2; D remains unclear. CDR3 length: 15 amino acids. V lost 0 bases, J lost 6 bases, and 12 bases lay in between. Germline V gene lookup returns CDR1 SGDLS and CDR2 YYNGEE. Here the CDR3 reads CASSVDGHPAGELFF. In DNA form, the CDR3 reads TGTGCCAGCAGCGTAGACGGTCACCCGGCCGGGGAGCTGTTTTTT. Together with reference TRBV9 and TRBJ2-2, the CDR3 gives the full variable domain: DSGVTQTPKHLITATGQRVTLRCSPRSGDLSVYWYQQSLDQGLQFLIQYYNGEERAKGNILERFSAQQFPDLHSELNLSSLELGDSALYFCASSVDGHPAGELFFGEGSRLTVL.

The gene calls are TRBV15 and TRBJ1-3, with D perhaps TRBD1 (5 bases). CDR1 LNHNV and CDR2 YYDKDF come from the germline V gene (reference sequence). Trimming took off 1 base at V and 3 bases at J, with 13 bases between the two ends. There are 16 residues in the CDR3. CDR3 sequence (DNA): TGTGCCACCAGCAGAGTGGGCCGCAGGGATGGAAACACCATATATTTT. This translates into CATSRVGRRDGNTIYF.

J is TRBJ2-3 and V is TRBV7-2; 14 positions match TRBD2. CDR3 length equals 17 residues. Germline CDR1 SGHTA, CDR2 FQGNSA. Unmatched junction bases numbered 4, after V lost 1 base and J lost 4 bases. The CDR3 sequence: CASSLVTSGGAADTQYF. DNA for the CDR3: TGTGCCAGCAGCTTAGTGACTAGCGGGGGGGCCGCAGATACGCAGTATTTT.

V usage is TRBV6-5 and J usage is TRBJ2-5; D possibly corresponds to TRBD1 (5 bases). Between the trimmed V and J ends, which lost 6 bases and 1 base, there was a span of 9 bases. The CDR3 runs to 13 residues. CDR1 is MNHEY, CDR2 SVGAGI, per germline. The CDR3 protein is CASRWQGQETQYF. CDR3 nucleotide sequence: TGTGCCAGCAGGTGGCAGGGCCAAGAGACCCAGTACTTC.

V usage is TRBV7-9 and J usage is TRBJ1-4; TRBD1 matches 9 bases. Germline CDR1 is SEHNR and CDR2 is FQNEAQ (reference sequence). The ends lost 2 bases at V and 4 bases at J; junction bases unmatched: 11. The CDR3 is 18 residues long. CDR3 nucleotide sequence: TGTGCCAGCAGCTTAACCGGGACAGGGCTTACTTTTAATGAAAAACTGTTTTTT. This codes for CASSLTGTGLTFNEKLFF.

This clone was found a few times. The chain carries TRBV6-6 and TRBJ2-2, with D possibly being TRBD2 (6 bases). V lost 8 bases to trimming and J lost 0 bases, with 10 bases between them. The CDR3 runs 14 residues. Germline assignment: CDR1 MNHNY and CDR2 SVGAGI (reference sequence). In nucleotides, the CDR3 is TGTGCCAGCCGCCCGGGGGCGAACACCGGGGAGCTGTTTTTT. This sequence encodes CASRPGANTGELFF.

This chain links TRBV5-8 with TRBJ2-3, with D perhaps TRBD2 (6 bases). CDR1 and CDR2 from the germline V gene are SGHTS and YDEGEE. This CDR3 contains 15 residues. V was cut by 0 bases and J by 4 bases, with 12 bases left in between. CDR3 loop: CASSLGQLAADTQYF. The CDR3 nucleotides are TGTGCCAGCAGCTTGGGTCAACTAGCAGCAGATACGCAGTATTTT.

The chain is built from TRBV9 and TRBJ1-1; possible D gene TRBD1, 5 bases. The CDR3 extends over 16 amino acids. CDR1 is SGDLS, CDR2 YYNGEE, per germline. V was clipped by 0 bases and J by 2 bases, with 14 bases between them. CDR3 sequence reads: CASSVGGGVVNTEAFF. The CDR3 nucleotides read TGTGCCAGCAGCGTAGGTGGGGGGGTCGTAAACACTGAAGCTTTCTTT.

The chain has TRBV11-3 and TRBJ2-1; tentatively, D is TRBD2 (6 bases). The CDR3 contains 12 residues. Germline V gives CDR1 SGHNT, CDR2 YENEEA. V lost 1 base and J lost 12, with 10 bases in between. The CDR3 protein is CASSLGGGWQFF. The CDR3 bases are TGTGCCAGCAGCTTAGGTGGAGGGTGGCAGTTCTTC.

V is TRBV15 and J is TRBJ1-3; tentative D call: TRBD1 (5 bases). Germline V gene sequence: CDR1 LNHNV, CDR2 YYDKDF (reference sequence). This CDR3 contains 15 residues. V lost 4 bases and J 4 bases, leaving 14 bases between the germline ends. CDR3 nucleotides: TGTGCCACCAGCATTGGGGGGATGGGGGGAAACACCATATATTTT. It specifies CATSIGGMGGNTIYF.

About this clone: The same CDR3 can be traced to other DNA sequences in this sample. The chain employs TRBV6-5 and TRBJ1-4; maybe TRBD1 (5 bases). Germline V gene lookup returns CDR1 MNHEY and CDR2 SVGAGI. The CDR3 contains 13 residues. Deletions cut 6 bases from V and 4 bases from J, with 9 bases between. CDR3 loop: CASRGQGNEKLFF. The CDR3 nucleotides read TGTGCCAGCAGGGGGCAGGGTAATGAAAAACTGTTTTTT.

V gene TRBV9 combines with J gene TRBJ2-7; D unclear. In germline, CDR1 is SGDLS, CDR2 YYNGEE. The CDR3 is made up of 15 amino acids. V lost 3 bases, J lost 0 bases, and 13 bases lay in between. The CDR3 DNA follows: TGTGCCAGCAGCGCCGGGTCCTTTAGCTCCTACGAGCAGTACTTC. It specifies CASSAGSFSSYEQYF.

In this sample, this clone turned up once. The chain's CDR3 is CASSQGDSNYGYTF. Written as DNA, the CDR3 is TGTGCCAGCAGCCAAGGGGACAGCAACTATGGCTACACCTTC. The rearrangement uses TRBV3-1 (or the pseudogene TRBV3-2) and TRBJ1-2; 7 bases line up with TRBD1. The J segment lost 2 bases and the V segment lost 1 base, leaving 1 base of the junction unmatched. The CDR3 loop spans 14 amino acids. Germline CDR1 is LGHDT and CDR2 is YNNKEL (reference sequence).